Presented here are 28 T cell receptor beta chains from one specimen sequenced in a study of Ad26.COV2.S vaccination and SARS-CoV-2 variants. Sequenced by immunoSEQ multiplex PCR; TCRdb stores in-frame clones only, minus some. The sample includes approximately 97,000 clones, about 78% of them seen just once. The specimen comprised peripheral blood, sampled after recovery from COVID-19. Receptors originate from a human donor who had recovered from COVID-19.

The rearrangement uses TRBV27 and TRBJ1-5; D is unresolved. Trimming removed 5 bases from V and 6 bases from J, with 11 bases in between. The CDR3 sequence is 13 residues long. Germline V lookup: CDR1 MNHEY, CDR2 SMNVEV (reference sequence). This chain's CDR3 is CASSPVPPQPQHF. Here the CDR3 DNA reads TGTGCCAGCAGTCCCGTCCCTCCTCAGCCCCAGCATTTT.

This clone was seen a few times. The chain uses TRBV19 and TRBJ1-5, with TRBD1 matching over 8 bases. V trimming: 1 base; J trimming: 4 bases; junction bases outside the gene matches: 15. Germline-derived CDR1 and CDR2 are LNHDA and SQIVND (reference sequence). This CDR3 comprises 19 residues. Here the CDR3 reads CASSIGGQGALPLNQPQHF. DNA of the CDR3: TGTGCCAGTAGTATAGGAGGGCAGGGGGCTTTACCTCTTAATCAGCCCCAGCATTTT. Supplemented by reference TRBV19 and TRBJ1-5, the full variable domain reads DGGITQSPKYLFRKEGQNVTLSCEQNLNHDAMYWYRQDPGQGLRLIYYSQIVNDFQKGDIAEGYSVSREKKESFPLTVTSAQKNPTAFYLCASSIGGQGALPLNQPQHFGDGTRLSIL.

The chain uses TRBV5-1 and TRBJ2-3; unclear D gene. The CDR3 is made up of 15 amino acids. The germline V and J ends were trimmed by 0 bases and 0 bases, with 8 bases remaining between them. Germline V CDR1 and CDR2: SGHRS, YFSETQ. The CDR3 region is CASSLDTASTDTQYF. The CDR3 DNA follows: TGCGCCAGCAGCTTGGACACCGCTAGCACAGATACGCAGTATTTT.

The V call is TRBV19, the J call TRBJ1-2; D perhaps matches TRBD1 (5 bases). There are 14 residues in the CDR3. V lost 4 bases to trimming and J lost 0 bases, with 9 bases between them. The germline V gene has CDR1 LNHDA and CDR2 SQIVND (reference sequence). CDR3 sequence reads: CASSKGPTNYGYTF. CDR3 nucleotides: TGTGCCAGTAGTAAGGGACCTACTAACTATGGCTACACCTTC.

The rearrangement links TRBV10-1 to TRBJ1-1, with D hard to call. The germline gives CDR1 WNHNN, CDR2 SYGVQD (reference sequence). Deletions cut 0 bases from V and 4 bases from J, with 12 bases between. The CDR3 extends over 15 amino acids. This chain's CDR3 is CASSESNVGTTEAFF. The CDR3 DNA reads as TGCGCCAGCAGTGAGTCGAATGTCGGTACCACTGAAGCTTTCTTT.

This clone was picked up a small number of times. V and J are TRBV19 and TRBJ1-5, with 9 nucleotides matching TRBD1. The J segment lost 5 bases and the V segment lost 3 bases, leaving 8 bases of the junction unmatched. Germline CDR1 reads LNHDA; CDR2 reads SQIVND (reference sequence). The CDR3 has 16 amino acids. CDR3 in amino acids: CASSIWGQGFHQPQHF. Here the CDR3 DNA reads TGTGCCAGTAGTATTTGGGGACAGGGATTCCATCAGCCCCAGCATTTT. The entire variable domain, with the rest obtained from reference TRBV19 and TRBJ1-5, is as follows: DGGITQSPKYLFRKEGQNVTLSCEQNLNHDAMYWYRQDPGQGLRLIYYSQIVNDFQKGDIAEGYSVSREKKESFPLTVTSAQKNPTAFYLCASSIWGQGFHQPQHFGDGTRLSIL.

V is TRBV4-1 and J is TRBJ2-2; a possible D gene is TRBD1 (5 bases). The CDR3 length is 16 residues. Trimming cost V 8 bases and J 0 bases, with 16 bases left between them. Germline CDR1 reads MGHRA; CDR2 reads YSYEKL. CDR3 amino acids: CASRDRTSTNTGELFF. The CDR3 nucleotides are TGCGCCAGCCGAGACCGGACATCAACGAACACCGGGGAGCTGTTTTTT.

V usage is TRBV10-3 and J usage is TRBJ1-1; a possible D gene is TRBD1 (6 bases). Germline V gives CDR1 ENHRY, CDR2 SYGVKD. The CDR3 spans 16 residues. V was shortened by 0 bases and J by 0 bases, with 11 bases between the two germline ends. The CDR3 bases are TGTGCCATCAGTGAGTCTCAAGGGGGTCTGAACACTGAAGCTTTCTTT. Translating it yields CAISESQGGLNTEAFF.

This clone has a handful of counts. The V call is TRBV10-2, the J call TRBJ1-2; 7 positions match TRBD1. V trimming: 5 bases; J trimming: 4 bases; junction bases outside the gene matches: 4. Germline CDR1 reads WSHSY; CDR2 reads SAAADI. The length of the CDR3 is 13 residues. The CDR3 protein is CASSFQGGYGYTF. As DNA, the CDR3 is TGCGCCAGCAGTTTCCAGGGGGGCTATGGCTACACCTTC.

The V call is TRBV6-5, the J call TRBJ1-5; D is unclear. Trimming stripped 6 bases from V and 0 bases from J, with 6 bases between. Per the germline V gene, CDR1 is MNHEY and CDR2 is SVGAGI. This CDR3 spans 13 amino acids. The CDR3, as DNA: TGTGCCAGCAGCTTTAGTAGCAATCAGCCCCAGCATTTT. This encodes CASSFSSNQPQHF.

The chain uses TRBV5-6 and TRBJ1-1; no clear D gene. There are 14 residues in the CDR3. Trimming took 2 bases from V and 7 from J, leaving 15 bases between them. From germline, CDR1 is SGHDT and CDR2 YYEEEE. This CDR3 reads CASSFGVVDGEAFF. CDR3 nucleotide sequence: TGTGCCAGCAGCTTCGGCGTAGTCGATGGTGAAGCTTTCTTT.

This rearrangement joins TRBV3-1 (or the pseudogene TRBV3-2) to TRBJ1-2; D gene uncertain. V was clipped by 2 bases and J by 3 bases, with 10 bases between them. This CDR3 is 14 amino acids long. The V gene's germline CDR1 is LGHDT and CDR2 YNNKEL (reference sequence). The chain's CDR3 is CASSQMTLDYGYTF. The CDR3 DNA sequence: TGTGCCAGCAGCCAAATGACGTTGGACTATGGCTACACCTTC.

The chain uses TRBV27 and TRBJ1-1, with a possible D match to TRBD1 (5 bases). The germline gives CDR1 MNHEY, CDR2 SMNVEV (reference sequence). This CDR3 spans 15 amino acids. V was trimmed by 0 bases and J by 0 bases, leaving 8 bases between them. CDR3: CASSLSGRMNTEAFF. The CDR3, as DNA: TGTGCCAGCAGTTTATCGGGGCGGATGAACACTGAAGCTTTCTTT.

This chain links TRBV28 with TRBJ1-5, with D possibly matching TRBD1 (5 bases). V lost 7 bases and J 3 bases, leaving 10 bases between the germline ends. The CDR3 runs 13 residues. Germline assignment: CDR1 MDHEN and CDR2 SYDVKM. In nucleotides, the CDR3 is TGTGCCAGCAAGGGGCAGTTCAATCAGCCCCAGCATTTT. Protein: CASKGQFNQPQHF.

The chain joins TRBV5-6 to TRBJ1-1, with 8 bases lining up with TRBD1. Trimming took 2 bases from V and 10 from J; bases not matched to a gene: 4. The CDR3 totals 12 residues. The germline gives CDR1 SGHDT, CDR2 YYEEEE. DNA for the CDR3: TGTGCCAGCAGCTTCAGGACAGGGAGAGCTTTCTTT. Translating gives CASSFRTGRAFF.

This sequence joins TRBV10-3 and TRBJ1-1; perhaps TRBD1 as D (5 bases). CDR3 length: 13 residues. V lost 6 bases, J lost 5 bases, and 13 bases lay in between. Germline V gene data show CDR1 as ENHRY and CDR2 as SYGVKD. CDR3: CAIRTEEGTEAFF. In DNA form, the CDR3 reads TGTGCCATCAGGACGGAAGAGGGGACTGAAGCTTTCTTT.

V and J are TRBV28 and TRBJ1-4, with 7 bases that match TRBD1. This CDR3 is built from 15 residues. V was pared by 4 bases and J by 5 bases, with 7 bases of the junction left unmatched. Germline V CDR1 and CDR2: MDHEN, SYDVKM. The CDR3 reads CASSSPDRANEKLFF. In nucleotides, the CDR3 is TGTGCCAGCAGTTCCCCCGACAGGGCGAATGAAAAACTGTTTTTT.

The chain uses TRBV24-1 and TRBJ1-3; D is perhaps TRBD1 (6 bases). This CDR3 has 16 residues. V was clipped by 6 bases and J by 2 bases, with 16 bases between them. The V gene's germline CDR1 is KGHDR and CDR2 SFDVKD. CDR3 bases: TGTGCCACCAGTAACGGACAAGCAGGGGCTGGAAACACCATATATTTT. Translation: CATSNGQAGAGNTIYF.

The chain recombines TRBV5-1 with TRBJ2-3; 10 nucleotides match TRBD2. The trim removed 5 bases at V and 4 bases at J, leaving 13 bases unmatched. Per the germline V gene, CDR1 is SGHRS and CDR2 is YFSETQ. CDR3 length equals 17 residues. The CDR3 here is CASSEASGGLGADTQYF. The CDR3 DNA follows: TGCGCCAGCAGTGAAGCTAGCGGGGGCCTCGGGGCAGATACGCAGTATTTT.

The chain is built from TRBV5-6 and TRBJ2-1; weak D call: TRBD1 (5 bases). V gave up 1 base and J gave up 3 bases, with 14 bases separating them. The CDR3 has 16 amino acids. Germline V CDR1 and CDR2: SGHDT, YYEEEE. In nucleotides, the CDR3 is TGTGCCAGCAGCTTGCTGGCTGGACAATACTACAATGAGCAGTTCTTC. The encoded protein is CASSLLAGQYYNEQFF.

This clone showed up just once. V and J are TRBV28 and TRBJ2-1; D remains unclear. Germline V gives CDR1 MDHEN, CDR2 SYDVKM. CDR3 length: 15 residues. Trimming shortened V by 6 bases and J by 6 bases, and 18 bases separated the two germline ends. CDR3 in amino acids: CASSRYTTKGNEQFF. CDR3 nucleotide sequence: TGTGCCAGCAGCCGGTACACAACGAAGGGCAATGAGCAGTTCTTC. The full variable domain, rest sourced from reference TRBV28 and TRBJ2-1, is DVKVTQSSRYLVKRTGEKVFLECVQDMDHENMFWYRQDPGLGLRLIYFSYDVKMKEKGDIPEGYSVSREKKERFSLILESASTNQTSMYLCASSRYTTKGNEQFFGPGTRLTVL.

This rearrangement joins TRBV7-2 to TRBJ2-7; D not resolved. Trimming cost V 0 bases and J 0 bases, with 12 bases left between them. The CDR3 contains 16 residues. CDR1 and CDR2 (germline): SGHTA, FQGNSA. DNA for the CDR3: TGTGCCAGCAGCTTAGCGGCGTGGAAATCCTCCTACGAGCAGTACTTC. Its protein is CASSLAAWKSSYEQYF.

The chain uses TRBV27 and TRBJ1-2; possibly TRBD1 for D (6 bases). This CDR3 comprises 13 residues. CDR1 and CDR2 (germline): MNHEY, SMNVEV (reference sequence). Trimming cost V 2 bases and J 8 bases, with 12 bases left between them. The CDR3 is CASSLNRGRGYTF. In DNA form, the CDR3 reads TGTGCCAGCAGTTTAAATAGGGGGAGGGGCTACACCTTC.

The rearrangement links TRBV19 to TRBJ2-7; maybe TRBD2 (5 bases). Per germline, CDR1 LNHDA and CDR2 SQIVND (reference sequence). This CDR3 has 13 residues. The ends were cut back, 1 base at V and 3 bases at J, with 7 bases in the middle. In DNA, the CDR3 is TGTGCCAGTAGTATAGGGGGAGACTACGAGCAGTACTTC. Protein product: CASSIGGDYEQYF.

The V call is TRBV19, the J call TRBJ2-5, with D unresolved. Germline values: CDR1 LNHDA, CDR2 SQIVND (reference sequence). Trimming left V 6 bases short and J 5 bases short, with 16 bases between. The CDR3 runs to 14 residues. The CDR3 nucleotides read TGTGCCAGTAGGTTGTCCGCGGCCGGCGAGACCCAGTACTTC. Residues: CASRLSAAGETQYF.

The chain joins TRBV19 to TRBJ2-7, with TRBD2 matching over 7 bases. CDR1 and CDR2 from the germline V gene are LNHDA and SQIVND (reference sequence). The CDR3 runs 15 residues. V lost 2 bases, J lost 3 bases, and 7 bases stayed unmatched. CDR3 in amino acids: CASSIKRERGYEQYF. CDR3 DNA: TGTGCCAGTAGTATAAAGCGGGAAAGGGGCTACGAGCAGTACTTC.

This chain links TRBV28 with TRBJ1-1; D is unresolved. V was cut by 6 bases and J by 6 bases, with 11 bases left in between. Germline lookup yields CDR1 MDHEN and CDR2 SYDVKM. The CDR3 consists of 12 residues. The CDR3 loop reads CASRGSVAEAFF. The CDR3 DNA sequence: TGTGCCAGCAGGGGGTCCGTGGCTGAAGCTTTCTTT.

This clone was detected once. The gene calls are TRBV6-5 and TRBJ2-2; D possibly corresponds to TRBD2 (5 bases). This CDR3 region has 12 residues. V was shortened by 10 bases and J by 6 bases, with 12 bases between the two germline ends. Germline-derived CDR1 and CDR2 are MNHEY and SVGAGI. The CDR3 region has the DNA TGTGCCACCGGGGAAGGGTCCGGGGAGCTGTTTTTT. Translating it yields CATGEGSGELFF.